The present T cell receptor (beta chain) was sequenced within a study of cytomegalovirus exposure and HLA in healthy donors. Study summary: Assignment to the Caucasian-associated ancestry cluster applied to around 82% of the roughly 410 genotyped donors. Study-wide results and limits: With later analysis, a missense DCLRE1C variant became linked to TCR beta V- and J-gene trimming. There were approximately 150 TCR beta chains listed as cytomegalovirus-associated.

As concerns this clone: The antigen is not known.

This PCR relied on a set of 60 Vbeta primers and 13 Jbeta primers. Clones were sequenced by immunoSEQ multiplex PCR, and TCRdb holds only the in-frame ones, with some missing. The sample consists of about 180,000 clones, 76% of them appearing once. The specimen sequenced was PBMCs. The sequence was collected from a woman aged 25 to 45 in good health and CMV-seropositive.

As DNA, the CDR3 is TGCGCCAGGCCGCTAAACAGCGGGGGGTACTTC. It is translated as CARPLNSGGYF. The chain recombines TRBV10-2 with TRBJ2-7; TRBD2 matches at 8 bases. V shed 9 bases, J shed 12 bases, and the junction held 10 bases outside the gene matches. Germline CDR1 WSHSY, CDR2 SAAADI. The CDR3 extends over 11 amino acids.